This T cell receptor (beta chain) is from a study of metastatic and nonmetastatic thyroid tumors. About the research overall: The study looked at repertoires side by side in blood and in tumor or nodule tissue from malignant and benign thyroid patients. Study findings and constraints: According to reports, the diversity of TCR beta was significantly higher in malignant thyroid tumors than in benign nodules, and this held in both blood and tumor samples.

CDR3 length: 17 amino acids. The germline gives CDR1 LNHNV, CDR2 YYDKDF (reference sequence). This clone was found once. Its matching antigen is unknown. Germline is not matched at one junction end, which may reflect a read error. Patients underwent thyroid surgery, and none had received any treatment before it. Per the original data handling: A papillary thyroid cancer distant-metastasis classifier was built from CDR3 differences across clinicopathological groups. TCRdb reanalyzed the PCR reads via MiXCR. TCRdb's processing, not the study's, gives the V and J calls here. Of some 25,000 clones listed, approximately 20% were seen once; the top ten hold approximately 8%.

This receptor was taken from a female donor with papillary thyroid cancer or a benign thyroid nodule (not recorded which). Some clones in this sample may be carry-over from other donors' samples. The source material was blood. The chain combines TRBV15 with TRBJ2-1, with TRBD2 matching over 7 bases. CDR3 sequence reads: CATSSESIGRPFNEQFF. In nucleotides, the CDR3 is TGCGCCACCAGCAGTGAATCTATCGGGAGGCCATTCAATGAGCAGTTCTTC.